There are a few counts of the clone carrying this TCR beta chain. Its antigen remains unknown. CDR1 and CDR2 from the germline V gene are MNHEY and SMNVEV (reference sequence). Deletions cut 3 bases from V and 4 bases from J, with 15 bases between. This CDR3 has 15 amino acids. Each subset's genomic DNA was shared equally among a number of immunoSEQ plates. Using immunoSEQ multiplex PCR, the repertoire was profiled, and TCRdb retains in-frame clones only, with some absent. The repertoire holds about 1.1 million clones, with 70% to 80% as singletons. The data stem from a study of shared clonotypes between healthy human individuals. Findings of the study overall: Apart from blood, nothing was sampled; tissue repertoires likely differ.

This clonotype originated in a young man in good health. Some clones in this sample may be carry-over from other donors' samples. The material sequenced was memory CD4+ T cells from PBMCs. Subset defined: CD45RA-negative fraction. The chain combines TRBV27 with TRBJ1-2; D perhaps matches TRBD1 (5 bases). Written as DNA, the CDR3 is TGTGCCAGCAGTTTTGGAGTGGGGGAAATCTATGGCTACACCTTC. This encodes CASSFGVGEIYGYTF.